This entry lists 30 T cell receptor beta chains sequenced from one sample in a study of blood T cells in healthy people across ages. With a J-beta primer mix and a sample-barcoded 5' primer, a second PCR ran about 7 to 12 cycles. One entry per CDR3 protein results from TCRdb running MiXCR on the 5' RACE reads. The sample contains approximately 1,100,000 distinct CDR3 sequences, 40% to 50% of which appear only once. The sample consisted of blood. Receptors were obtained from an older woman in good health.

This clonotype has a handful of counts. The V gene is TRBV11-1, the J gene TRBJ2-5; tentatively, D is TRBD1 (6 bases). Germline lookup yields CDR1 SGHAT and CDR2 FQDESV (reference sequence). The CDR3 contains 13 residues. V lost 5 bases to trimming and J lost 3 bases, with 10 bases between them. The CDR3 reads CASSIYREETQYF. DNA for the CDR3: TGTGCCAGCAGCATATACAGGGAAGAGACCCAGTACTTC. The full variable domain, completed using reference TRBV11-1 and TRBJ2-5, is EAEVAQSPRYKITEKSQAVAFWCDPISGHATLYWYRQILGQGPELLVQFQDESVVDDSQLPKDRFSAERLKGVDSTLKIQPAELGDSAMYLCASSIYREETQYFGPGTRLLVL.

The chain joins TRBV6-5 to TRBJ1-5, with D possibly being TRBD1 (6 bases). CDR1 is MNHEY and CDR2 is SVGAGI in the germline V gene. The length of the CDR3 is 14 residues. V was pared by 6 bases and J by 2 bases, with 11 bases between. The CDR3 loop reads CASRKQGGNQPQHF. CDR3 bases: TGTGCCAGCAGAAAACAGGGTGGCAATCAGCCCCAGCATTTT.

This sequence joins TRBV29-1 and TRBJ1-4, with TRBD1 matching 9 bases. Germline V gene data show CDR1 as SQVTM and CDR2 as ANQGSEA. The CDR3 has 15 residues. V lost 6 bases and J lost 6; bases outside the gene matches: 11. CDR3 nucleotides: TGCAGCGTCCAAGGGGGACAGGGTGAATATGAAAAACTGTTTTTT. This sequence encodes CSVQGGQGEYEKLFF.

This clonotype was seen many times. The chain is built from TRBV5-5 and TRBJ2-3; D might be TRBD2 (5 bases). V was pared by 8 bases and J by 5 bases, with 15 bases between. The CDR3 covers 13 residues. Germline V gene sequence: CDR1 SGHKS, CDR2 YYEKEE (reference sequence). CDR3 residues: CASARAEVDTQYF. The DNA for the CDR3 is TGTGCCAGTGCCCGAGCGGAGGTAGATACGCAGTATTTT.

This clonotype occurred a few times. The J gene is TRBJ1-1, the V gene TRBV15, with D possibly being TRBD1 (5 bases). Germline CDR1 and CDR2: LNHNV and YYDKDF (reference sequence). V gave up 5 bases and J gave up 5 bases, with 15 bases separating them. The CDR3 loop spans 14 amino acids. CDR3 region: CATSVGRGDTEAFF. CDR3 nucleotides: TGTGCCACCAGCGTCGGTCGGGGGGATACTGAAGCTTTCTTT.

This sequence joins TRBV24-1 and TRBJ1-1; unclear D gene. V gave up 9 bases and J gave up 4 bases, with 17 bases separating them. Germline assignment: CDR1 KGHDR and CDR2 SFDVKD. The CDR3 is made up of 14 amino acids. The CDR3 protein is CATSSRWQRTEAFF. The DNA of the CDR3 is TGTGCCACCTCCAGTCGGTGGCAGCGCACTGAAGCTTTCTTT.

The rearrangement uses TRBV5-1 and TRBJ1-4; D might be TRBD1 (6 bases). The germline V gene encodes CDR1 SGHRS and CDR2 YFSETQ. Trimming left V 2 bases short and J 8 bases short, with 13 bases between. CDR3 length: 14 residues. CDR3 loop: CASSFDRLREKLFF. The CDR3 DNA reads TGCGCCAGCAGCTTCGACAGGCTGAGGGAAAAACTGTTTTTT.

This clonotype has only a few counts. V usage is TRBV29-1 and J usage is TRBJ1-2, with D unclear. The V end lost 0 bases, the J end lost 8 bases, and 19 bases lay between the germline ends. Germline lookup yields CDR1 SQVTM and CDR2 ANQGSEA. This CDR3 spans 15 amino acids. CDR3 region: CSVEDQSPHAWGYTF. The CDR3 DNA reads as TGCAGCGTTGAAGATCAAAGCCCCCATGCGTGGGGCTACACCTTC. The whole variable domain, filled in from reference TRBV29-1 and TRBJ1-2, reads SAVISQKPSRDICQRGTSLTIQCQVDSQVTMMFWYRQQPGQSLTLIATANQGSEATYESGFVIDKFPISRPNLTFSTLTVSNMSPEDSSIYLCSVEDQSPHAWGYTFGSGTRLTVV.

CDR3 loop: CASSERPGQGNTEAFF. In DNA form, the CDR3 reads TGTGCCAGCAGCGAAAGACCGGGACAGGGAAACACTGAAGCTTTCTTT. The chain is built from TRBV7-9 and TRBJ1-1; 9 nucleotides align to TRBD1. This CDR3 is 16 amino acids long. Trimming cost V 5 bases and J 2 bases; bases outside gene matches: 9. Germline loops: CDR1 SEHNR, CDR2 FQNEAQ (reference sequence).

CDR3 sequence (DNA): TGCGCCAGCAGCCAGCCTAAGGGACTAGCGGGAGGGCCTGCAGATACGCAGTATTTT. Its translation: CASSQPKGLAGGPADTQYF. The chain carries TRBV4-1 and TRBJ2-3, with 16 bases aligning to TRBD2. Germline values: CDR1 MGHRA, CDR2 YSYEKL. The CDR3 consists of 19 residues. The trim removed 3 bases at V and 4 bases at J, leaving 10 bases unmatched.

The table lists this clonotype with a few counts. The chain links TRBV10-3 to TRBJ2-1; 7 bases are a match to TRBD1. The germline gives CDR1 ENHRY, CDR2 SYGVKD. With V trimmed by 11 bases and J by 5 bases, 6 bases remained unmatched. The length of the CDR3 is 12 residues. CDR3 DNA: TGTGCCGCGACAGGGTCTCACAATGAGCAGTTCTTC. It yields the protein CAATGSHNEQFF.

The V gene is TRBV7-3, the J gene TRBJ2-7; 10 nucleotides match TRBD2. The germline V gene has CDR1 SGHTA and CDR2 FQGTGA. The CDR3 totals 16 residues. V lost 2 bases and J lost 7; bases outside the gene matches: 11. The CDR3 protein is CASSLASGSPYNEQYF. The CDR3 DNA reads TGTGCCAGCAGCTTAGCTAGCGGGAGTCCCTACAATGAGCAGTACTTC.

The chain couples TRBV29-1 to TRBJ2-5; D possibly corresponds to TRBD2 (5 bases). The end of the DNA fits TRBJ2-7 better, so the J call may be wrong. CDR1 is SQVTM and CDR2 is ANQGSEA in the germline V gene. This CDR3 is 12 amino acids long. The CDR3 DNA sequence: TGCAGCGTGAAGAGGGCGAGCAACGAGCAGTACTTC. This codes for CSVKRASNEQYF.

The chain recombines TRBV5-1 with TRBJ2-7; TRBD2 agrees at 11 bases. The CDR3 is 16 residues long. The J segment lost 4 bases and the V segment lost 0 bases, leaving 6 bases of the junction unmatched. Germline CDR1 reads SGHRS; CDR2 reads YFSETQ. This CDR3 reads CASSLEASGRYYEQYF. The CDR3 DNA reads TGCGCCAGCAGCTTGGAGGCTAGCGGGAGGTATTACGAGCAGTACTTC.

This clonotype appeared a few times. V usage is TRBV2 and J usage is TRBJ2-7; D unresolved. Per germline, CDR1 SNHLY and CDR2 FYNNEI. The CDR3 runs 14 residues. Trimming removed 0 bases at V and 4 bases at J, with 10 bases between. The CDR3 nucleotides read TGTGCCAGCAGTGAAGCGCTTTTGGGTTACGAGCAGTACTTC. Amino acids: CASSEALLGYEQYF.

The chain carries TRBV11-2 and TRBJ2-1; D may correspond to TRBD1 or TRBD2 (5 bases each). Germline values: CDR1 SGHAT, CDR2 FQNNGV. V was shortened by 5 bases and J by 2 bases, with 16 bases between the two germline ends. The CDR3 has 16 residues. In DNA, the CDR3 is TGTGCCAGCAGCACCCCGGGACCCAAGACCTACAATGAGCAGTTCTTC. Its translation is CASSTPGPKTYNEQFF.

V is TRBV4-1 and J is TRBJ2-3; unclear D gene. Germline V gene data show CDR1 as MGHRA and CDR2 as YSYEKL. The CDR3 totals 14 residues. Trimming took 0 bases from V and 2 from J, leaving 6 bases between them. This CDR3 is CASSQDPITDTQYF. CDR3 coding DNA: TGCGCCAGCAGCCAAGATCCCATCACAGATACGCAGTATTTT.

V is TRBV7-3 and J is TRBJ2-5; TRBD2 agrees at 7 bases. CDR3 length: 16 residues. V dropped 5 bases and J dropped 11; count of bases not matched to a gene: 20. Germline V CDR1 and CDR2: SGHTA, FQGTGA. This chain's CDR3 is CASSPFPSGNYDGQYF. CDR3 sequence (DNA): TGTGCCAGCAGCCCTTTTCCTAGCGGTAACTATGATGGGCAGTACTTC. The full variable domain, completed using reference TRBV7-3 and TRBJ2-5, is GAGVSQTPSNKVTEKGKYVELRCDPISGHTALYWYRQSLGQGPEFLIYFQGTGAADDSGLPNDRFFAVRPEGSVSTLKIQRTERGDSAVYLCASSPFPSGNYDGQYFGPGTRLLVL.

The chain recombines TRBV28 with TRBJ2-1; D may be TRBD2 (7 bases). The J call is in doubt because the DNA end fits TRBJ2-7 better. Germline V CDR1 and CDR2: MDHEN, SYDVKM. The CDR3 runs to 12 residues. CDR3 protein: CAAGTTGNEQYF. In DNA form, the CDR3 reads TGTGCAGCGGGGACAACGGGGAATGAGCAGTACTTC.

The CDR3 nucleotides read TGTGCCAGCAACCCGACAGGGTTGGAGACCCAGTACTTC. This encodes CASNPTGLETQYF. The chain has TRBV7-2 and TRBJ2-5, with 7 bases aligning to TRBD1. V gave up 7 bases and J gave up 5 bases; unmatched junction bases: 7. The CDR3 length is 13 residues. The germline gives CDR1 SGHTA, CDR2 FQGNSA.

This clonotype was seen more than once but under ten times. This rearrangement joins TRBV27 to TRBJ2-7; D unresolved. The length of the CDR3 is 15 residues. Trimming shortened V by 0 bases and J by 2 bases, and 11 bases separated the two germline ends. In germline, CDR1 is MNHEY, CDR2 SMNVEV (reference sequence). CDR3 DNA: TGTGCCAGCAGTTTATCTGAAGGTGGCACCTACGAGCAGTACTTC. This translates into CASSLSEGGTYEQYF.

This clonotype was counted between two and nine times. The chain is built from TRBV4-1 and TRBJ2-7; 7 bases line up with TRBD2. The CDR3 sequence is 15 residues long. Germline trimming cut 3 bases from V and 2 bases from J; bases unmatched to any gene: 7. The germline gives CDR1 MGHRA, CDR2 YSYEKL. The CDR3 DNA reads TGCGCCAGCAGCCAGGTAGCGGGCTTCACCTACGAGCAGTACTTC. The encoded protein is CASSQVAGFTYEQYF.

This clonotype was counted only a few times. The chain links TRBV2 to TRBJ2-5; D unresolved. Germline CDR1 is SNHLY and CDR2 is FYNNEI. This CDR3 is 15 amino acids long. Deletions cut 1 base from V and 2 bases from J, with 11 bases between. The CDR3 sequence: CASSEGPDIQETQYF. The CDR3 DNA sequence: TGTGCCAGCAGTGAAGGTCCTGACATACAAGAGACCCAGTACTTC.

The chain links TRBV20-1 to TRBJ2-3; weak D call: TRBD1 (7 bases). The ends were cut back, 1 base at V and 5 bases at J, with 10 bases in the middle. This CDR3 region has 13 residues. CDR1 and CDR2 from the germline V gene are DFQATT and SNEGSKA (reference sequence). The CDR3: CSARAGGKDTQYF. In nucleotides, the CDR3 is TGCAGTGCTAGAGCAGGGGGGAAAGATACGCAGTATTTT.

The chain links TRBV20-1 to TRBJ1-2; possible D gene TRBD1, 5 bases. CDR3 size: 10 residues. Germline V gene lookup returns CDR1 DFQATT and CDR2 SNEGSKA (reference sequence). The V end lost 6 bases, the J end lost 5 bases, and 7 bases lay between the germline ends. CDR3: CSAGVYGYTF. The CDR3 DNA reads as TGCAGTGCAGGGGTGTATGGCTACACCTTC.

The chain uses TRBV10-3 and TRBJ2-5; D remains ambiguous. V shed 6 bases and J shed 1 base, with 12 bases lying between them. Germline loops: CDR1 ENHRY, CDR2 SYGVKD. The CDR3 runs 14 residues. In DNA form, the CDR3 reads TGTGCCATCAGCGACCCCAACTTCCAAGAGACCCAGTACTTC. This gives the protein CAISDPNFQETQYF.

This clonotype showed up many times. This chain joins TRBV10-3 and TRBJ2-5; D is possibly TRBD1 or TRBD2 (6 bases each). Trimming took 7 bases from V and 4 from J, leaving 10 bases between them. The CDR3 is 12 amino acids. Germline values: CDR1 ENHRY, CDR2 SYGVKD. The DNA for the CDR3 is TGTGCCATCAAGGGGGACTCAGAGACCCAGTACTTC. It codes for CAIKGDSETQYF.

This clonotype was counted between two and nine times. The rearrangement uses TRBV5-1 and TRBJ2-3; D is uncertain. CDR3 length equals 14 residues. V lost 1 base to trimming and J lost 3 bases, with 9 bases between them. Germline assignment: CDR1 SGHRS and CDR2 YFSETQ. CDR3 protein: CASSLYYRTDTQYF. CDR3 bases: TGCGCCAGCAGCTTGTACTATAGAACAGATACGCAGTATTTT.

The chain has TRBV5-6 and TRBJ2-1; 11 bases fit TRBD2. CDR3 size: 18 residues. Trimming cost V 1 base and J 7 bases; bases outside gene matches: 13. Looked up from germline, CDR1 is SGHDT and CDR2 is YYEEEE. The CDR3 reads CASSLWLAGGPTENEQFF. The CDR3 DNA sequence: TGTGCCAGCAGCTTGTGGTTAGCGGGAGGGCCCACGGAAAATGAGCAGTTCTTC.

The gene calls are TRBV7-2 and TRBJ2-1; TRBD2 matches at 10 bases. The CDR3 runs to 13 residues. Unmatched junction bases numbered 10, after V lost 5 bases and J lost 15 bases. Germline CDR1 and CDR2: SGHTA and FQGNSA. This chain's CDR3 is CASSTLAQREGFF. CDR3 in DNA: TGTGCCAGCAGCACCCTGGCCCAGCGGGAGGGGTTCTTC.